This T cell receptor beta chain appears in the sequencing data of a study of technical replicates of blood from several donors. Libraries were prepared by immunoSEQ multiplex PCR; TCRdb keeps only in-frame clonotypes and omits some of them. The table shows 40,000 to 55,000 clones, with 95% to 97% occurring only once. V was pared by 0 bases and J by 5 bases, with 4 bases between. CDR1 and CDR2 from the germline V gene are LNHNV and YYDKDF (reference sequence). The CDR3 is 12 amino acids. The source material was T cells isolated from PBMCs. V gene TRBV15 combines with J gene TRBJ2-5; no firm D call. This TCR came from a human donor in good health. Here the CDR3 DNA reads TGTGCCACCAGCAGAGATTATGAGACCCAGTACTTC. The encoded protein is CATSRDYETQYF.